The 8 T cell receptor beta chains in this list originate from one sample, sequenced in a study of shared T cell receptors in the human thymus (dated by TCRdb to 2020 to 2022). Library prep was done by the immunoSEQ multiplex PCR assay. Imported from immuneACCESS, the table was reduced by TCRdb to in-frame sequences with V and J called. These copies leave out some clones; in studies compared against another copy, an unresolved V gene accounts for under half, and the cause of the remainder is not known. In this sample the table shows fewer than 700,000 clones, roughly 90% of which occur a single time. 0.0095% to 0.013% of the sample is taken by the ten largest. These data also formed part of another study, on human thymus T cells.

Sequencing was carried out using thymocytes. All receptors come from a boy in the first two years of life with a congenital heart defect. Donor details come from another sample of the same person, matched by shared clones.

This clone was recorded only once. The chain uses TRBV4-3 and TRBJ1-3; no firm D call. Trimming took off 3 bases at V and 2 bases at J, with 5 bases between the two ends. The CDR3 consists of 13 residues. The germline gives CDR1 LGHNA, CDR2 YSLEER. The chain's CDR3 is CASSHLPGNTIYF. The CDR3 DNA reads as TGCGCCAGCAGCCATCTCCCTGGAAACACCATATATTTT.

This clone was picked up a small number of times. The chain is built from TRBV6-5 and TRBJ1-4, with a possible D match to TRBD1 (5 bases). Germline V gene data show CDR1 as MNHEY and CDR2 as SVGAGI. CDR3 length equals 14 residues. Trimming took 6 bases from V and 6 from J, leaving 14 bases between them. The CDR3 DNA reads TGTGCCAGCAGACTCAGGGAAGTAGATGAAAAACTGTTTTTT. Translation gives CASRLREVDEKLFF.

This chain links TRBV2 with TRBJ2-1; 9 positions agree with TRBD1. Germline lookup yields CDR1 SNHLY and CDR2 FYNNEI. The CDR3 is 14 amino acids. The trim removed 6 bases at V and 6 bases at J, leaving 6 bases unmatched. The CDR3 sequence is CASRGRDRANEQFF. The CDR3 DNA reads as TGTGCCAGCAGGGGCCGGGACAGGGCCAATGAGCAGTTCTTC.

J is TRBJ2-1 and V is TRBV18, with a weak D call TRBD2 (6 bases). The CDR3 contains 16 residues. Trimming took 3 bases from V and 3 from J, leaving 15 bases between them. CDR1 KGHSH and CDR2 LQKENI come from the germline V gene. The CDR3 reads CASSPRERKSYNEQFF. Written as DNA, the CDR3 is TGTGCCAGCTCACCCCGGGAGCGAAAAAGCTACAATGAGCAGTTCTTC.

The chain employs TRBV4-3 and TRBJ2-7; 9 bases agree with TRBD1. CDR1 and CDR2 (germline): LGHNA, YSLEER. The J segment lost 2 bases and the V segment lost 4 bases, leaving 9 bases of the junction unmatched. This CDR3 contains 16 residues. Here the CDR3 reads CASSPGGTGRAYEQYF. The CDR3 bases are TGCGCCAGCAGCCCCGGTGGGACAGGGAGGGCCTACGAGCAGTACTTC.

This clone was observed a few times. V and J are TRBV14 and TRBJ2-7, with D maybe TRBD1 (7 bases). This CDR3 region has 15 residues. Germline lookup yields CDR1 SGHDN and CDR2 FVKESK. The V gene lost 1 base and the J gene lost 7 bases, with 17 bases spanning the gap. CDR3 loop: CASSQVSGGGGEQYF. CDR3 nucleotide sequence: TGTGCCAGCAGCCAAGTATCAGGGGGTGGAGGGGAGCAGTACTTC. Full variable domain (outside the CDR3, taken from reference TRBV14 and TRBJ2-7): EAGVTQFPSHSVIEKGQTVTLRCDPISGHDNLYWYRRVMGKEIKFLLHFVKESKQDESGMPNNRFLAERTGGTYSTLKVQPAELEDSGVYFCASSQVSGGGGEQYFGPGTRLTVT.

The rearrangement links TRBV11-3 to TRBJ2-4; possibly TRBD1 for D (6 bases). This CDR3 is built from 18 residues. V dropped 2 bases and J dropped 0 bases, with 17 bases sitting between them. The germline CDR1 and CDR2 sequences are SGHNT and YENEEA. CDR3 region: CASSLLRTVRRAKNIQYF. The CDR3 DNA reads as TGTGCCAGCAGCTTACTCCGGACAGTTCGGAGAGCCAAAAACATTCAGTACTTC.

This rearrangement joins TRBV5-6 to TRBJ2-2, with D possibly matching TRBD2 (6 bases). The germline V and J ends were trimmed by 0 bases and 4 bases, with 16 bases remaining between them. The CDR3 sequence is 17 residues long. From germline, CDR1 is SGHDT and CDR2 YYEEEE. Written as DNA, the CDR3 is TGTGCCAGCAGCTTGGGGCCTTTGGGAGGCGGCACCGGGGAGCTGTTTTTT. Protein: CASSLGPLGGGTGELFF.